A selection of T cell receptor beta chains follows, all from one sample in a study of blood T cell repertoires in COVID-19. The assay was immunoSEQ multiplex PCR, and TCRdb's table has in-frame clones only and misses some. The data contain about 230,000 clones, nearly 90% of them seen just once; the ten biggest clones take up approximately 12%. Sequencing was done on a sample of peripheral blood. These receptors were taken from a young woman who had recovered from COVID-19. CDR3s include the opening cysteine and the closing phenylalanine or tryptophan. D genes are given only for firm matches. A row's size may be missing; if present it is once, few, many or a size class.

-	TRBV27	TRBD1	TRBJ1-5	TGTGCCAGCAGCCCAACAGGGGTGAGAGGGGGCAATCAGCCCCAGCATTTT	CASSPTGVRGGNQPQHF
-	TRBV19	-	TRBJ1-5	TGTGCCAGTAGCGGTTGGTCGGGTCAGCCCCAGCATTTT	CASSGWSGQPQHF
-	TRBV2	TRBD1	TRBJ1-1	TGTGCCAGCATTCGGACAGGGCAGAACACTGAAGCTTTCTTT	CASIRTGQNTEAFF
-	TRBV19	-	TRBJ2-7	TGTGCCAGTAGTCCGACAACTAGTGGCGAGCAGTACTTC	CASSPTTSGEQYF
few	TRBV30	-	TRBJ2-2	TGTGCCTGGAGTGTACAGAATAGCGCCGGGGAGCTGTTTTTT	CAWSVQNSAGELFF
few	TRBV2	-	TRBJ1-5	TGTGCCAGCAGGGGGGCCCTCGCGACTCAGCCCCAGCATTTT	CASRGALATQPQHF
-	TRBV19	-	TRBJ1-5	TGTGCCAGTAGCGTTAAGGGAGTTGGCAATCAGCCCCAGCATTTT	CASSVKGVGNQPQHF
-	TRBV15	TRBD2	TRBJ2-2	TGTGCCACCAGCAGAGCCATAGCGGGAGGGCCGGTATCCGGGGAGCTGTTTTTT	CATSRAIAGGPVSGELFF
-	TRBV10-3	TRBD2	TRBJ2-5	TGTGCCATCAGTGATAGCGGGAGCCGCCAAGAGACCCAGTACTTC	CAISDSGSRQETQYF
-	TRBV30	TRBD2	TRBJ2-7	TGTGCCTGGAGAGACTTGGGCGGGGGTTCCTACGAGCAGTACTTC	CAWRDLGGGSYEQYF
-	TRBV19	TRBD1	TRBJ1-1	TGTGCCAGTAGTAAGCGGGGGGGACAGGAAGCTTTCTTT	CASSKRGGQEAFF
-	TRBV13	-	TRBJ2-2	TGTGCCAGCAGCTTAGAGGGAGCCGCGGACACCGGGGAGCTGTTTTTT	CASSLEGAADTGELFF
-	TRBV3-1/TRBV3-2	TRBD2	TRBJ2-5	TGTGCCAGCAGCCTCTCCCTAGCGGGCCAAGAGACCCAGTACTTC	CASSLSLAGQETQYF
-	TRBV7-3	TRBD1	TRBJ1-1	TGTGCCAGCAGCCGGGACAGGGACACTGAAGCTTTCTTT	CASSRDRDTEAFF
-	TRBV28	TRBD1	TRBJ1-1	TGTGCCAGCAGTTCAAGTCCCGGGACAGGAGAGAACACTGAAGCTTTCTTT	CASSSSPGTGENTEAFF
-	TRBV29-1	-	TRBJ2-7	TGCAGCGTTGGACGGGAAGGAGGGGACGAGCAGTACTTC	CSVGREGGDEQYF
-	TRBV19	TRBD2	TRBJ2-7	TGTGCCTCCAGCGGGATTTACTACGAGCAGTACTTC	CASSGIYYEQYF
-	TRBV29-1	-	TRBJ2-1	TGCAGCGTTGAACCTCCTGGGGGAGGGGGCAATGAGCAGTTCTTC	CSVEPPGGGGNEQFF
-	TRBV18	TRBD2	TRBJ2-3	TGTGCCAGCTCACCCACTTACGGACTAGCAGATACGCAGTATTTT	CASSPTYGLADTQYF
-	TRBV6-5	-	TRBJ1-3	TGTGCCAGCAGTTATAGCCAGCGCTCTGGAAACACCATATATTTT	CASSYSQRSGNTIYF
-	TRBV4-3	-	TRBJ2-1	TGCGCCAGCAGCCACAGACCGGGGAATGAGCAGTTCTTC	CASSHRPGNEQFF
-	TRBV6-2/TRBV6-3	-	TRBJ1-1	TGTGCCAGCAGTTCAGCGCTGAACACTGAAGCTTTCTTT	CASSSALNTEAFF
once	TRBV7-3	TRBD2	TRBJ2-3	TGTGCCAGCAGCTGGGGGACTAGTAGCACAGATACGCAGTATTTT	CASSWGTSSTDTQYF
-	TRBV7-2	TRBD1	TRBJ2-7	TGTGCCAGCAGCATGGACAGGGACGAGCAGTACTTC	CASSMDRDEQYF
-	TRBV29-1	TRBD1	TRBJ1-1	TGCAGCGTCGGGAGGGGGCGGACTGAAGCTTTCTTT	CSVGRGRTEAFF
-	TRBV12-5	-	TRBJ1-2	TGTGCTAGTACAAAATTGGTCCAGGAACCCTATGGCTACACCTTC	CASTKLVQEPYGYTF
-	TRBV18	-	TRBJ1-4	TGTGCCAGCTCACCACCGAGGAAGGGGGATGTGGAAAAACTGTTTTTT	CASSPPRKGDVEKLFF
-	TRBV4-3	-	TRBJ2-5	TGCGCCAGCAGCCAATCCGGGACTTTCAGGGAGACCCAGTACTTC	CASSQSGTFRETQYF
-	TRBV9	-	TRBJ2-7	TGTGCCAGCAGCCCAGGGGGAGCGGGAGAATTAGGTCTCCACGAGCAGTACTTC	CASSPGGAGELGLHEQYF
-	TRBV6-5	-	TRBJ2-3	TGTGCCAGCAGTTACGAGCCGGGGGATACGCAGTATTTT	CASSYEPGDTQYF
-	TRBV30	-	TRBJ2-1	TGTGCCTGGACTGGGACAAACAATGAGCAGTTCTTC	CAWTGTNNEQFF
-	TRBV7-9	TRBD1	TRBJ1-3	TGTGCCAGCAGCAGAGGGACAGGGGGTTCCAGCTCTGGAAACACCATATATTTT	CASSRGTGGSSSGNTIYF
once	TRBV7-2	-	TRBJ1-2	TGTGCCAGCAGTTGGGGGCAGAACTATGGCTACACCTTC	CASSWGQNYGYTF
-	TRBV4-1	-	TRBJ1-3	TGCGCCAGCAGCCAAGAACTCAACTCTGGAAACACCATATATTTT	CASSQELNSGNTIYF
-	TRBV4-2	-	TRBJ1-3	TGTGCCAGCAGCCAAGATTCCTCCAGGCCAGCTGGAAACACCATATATTTT	CASSQDSSRPAGNTIYF
-	TRBV7-6	-	TRBJ1-1	TGTGCCAGCAGCCCTCTGGGAGGGAGGTTGACTGAAGCTTTCTTT	CASSPLGGRLTEAFF
-	TRBV9	-	TRBJ2-2	TGTGCCAGCAGCGTTCAGGGGAGCCCGAACACCGGGGAGCTGTTTTTT	CASSVQGSPNTGELFF
-	TRBV19	-	TRBJ1-5	TGTGCCAGTACAGGGATAGTTGGCAATCAGCCCCAGCATTTT	CASTGIVGNQPQHF
-	TRBV4-1	-	TRBJ1-4	TGCGCCAGCAGCCAGAGACAGATATCTAATGAAAAACTGTTTTTT	CASSQRQISNEKLFF
few	TRBV7-3	TRBD1	TRBJ2-1	TGTGCCAGCAGCCCGGGACAGAACAATGAGCAGTTCTTC	CASSPGQNNEQFF
-	TRBV29-1	TRBD2	TRBJ2-5	TGCAGCGTTGAATTAGCGGGAGGTGGAGAGACCCAGTACTTC	CSVELAGGGETQYF
-	TRBV5-4	-	TRBJ1-2	TGTGCCAGCAGCCGCCAGAGACAAGGAGGTGGCTACACCTTC	CASSRQRQGGGYTF
once	TRBV27	TRBD1	TRBJ1-3	TGTGCCAGCAGTCCGGGACAGCCAAACTCTGGAAACACCATATATTTT	CASSPGQPNSGNTIYF
-	TRBV4-3	-	TRBJ2-7	TGCGCCAGCAGCCAGGTCTGGGGGCTACACTACGAGCAGTACTTC	CASSQVWGLHYEQYF
-	TRBV15	-	TRBJ1-1	TGTGCCACCAGCAACTCTCTCGGCGGCACTGAAGCTTTCTTT	CATSNSLGGTEAFF
-	TRBV4-3	-	TRBJ2-1	TGCGCCAGCAGCCAAGACGCCGAGAATGAGCAGTTCTTC	CASSQDAENEQFF
-	TRBV7-3	-	TRBJ2-7	TGTGCCAGCAGCTTAATTGGCCCTAGCGTGGGTGGCTACGAGCAGTACTTC	CASSLIGPSVGGYEQYF
-	TRBV4-2	TRBD1	TRBJ1-1	TGTGCCAGCAGCCACACAGGGACAGGGACTGAAGCTTTCTTT	CASSHTGTGTEAFF
-	TRBV27	TRBD1	TRBJ1-5	TGTGCCAGCAGTTTAGGGACAGGGGGCAATCAGCCCCAGCATTTT	CASSLGTGGNQPQHF
-	TRBV2	TRBD1	TRBJ1-1	TGTGCCAGCAGTAAGACAGGGGAGACCGAAGCTTTCTTT	CASSKTGETEAFF
-	TRBV6-4	-	TRBJ2-3	TGTGCCAGCAGTGACTCGATGGGAGTCACAGATACGCAGTATTTT	CASSDSMGVTDTQYF
-	TRBV6-1	TRBD2	TRBJ2-7	TGTGCCAGCAGTGAAGCCTTTCTAGCGGTTACCTACGAGCAGTACTTC	CASSEAFLAVTYEQYF
-	TRBV29-1	-	TRBJ1-1	TGCAGCGTTGAAAACTACACTGAAGCTTTCTTT	CSVENYTEAFF
few	TRBV11-2	TRBD1	TRBJ1-2	TGTGCCAGCAGCTTGACAGGGCAGGCTGGCTACACCTTC	CASSLTGQAGYTF
-	TRBV3-1/TRBV3-2	TRBD2	TRBJ2-1	TGTGCCAGCAGCCCGGGACTAGCGGGACCTCAAGGGGATGAGCAGTTCTTC	CASSPGLAGPQGDEQFF
once	TRBV10-3	-	TRBJ2-2	TGTGCCATCAGTGAGGCGGGGTTAGGCAGGGTCACCGGGGAGCTGTTTTTT	CAISEAGLGRVTGELFF
-	TRBV9	-	TRBJ1-1	TGTGCCAGCAGCGTAGCTTTGGGGGCTGGCACTGAAGCTTTCTTT	CASSVALGAGTEAFF
-	TRBV7-6	-	TRBJ2-1	TGTGCCAGCAGTCTTGGTTCGGGGTCCCCCTCCTACAATGAGCAGTTCTTC	CASSLGSGSPSYNEQFF
-	TRBV29-1	TRBD1	TRBJ1-1	TGCAGCGGGGACAGAAACACTGAAGCTTTCTTT	CSGDRNTEAFF
-	TRBV11-2	TRBD1	TRBJ1-2	TGTGCCAGCAGTTATGAGGGACAGGGAGTCTACTACACCTTC	CASSYEGQGVYYTF